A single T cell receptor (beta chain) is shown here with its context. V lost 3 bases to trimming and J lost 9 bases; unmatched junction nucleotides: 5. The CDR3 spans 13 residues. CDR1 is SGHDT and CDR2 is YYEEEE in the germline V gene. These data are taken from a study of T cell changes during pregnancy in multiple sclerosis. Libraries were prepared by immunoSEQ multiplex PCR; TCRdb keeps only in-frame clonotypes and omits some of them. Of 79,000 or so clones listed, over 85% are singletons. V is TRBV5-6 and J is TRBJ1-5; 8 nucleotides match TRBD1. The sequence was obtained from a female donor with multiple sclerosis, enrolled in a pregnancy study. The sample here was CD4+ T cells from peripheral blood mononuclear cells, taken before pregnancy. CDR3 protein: CASSYGTGGPQHF. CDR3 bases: TGTGCCAGCAGCTATGGGACAGGCGGGCCCCAGCATTTT.